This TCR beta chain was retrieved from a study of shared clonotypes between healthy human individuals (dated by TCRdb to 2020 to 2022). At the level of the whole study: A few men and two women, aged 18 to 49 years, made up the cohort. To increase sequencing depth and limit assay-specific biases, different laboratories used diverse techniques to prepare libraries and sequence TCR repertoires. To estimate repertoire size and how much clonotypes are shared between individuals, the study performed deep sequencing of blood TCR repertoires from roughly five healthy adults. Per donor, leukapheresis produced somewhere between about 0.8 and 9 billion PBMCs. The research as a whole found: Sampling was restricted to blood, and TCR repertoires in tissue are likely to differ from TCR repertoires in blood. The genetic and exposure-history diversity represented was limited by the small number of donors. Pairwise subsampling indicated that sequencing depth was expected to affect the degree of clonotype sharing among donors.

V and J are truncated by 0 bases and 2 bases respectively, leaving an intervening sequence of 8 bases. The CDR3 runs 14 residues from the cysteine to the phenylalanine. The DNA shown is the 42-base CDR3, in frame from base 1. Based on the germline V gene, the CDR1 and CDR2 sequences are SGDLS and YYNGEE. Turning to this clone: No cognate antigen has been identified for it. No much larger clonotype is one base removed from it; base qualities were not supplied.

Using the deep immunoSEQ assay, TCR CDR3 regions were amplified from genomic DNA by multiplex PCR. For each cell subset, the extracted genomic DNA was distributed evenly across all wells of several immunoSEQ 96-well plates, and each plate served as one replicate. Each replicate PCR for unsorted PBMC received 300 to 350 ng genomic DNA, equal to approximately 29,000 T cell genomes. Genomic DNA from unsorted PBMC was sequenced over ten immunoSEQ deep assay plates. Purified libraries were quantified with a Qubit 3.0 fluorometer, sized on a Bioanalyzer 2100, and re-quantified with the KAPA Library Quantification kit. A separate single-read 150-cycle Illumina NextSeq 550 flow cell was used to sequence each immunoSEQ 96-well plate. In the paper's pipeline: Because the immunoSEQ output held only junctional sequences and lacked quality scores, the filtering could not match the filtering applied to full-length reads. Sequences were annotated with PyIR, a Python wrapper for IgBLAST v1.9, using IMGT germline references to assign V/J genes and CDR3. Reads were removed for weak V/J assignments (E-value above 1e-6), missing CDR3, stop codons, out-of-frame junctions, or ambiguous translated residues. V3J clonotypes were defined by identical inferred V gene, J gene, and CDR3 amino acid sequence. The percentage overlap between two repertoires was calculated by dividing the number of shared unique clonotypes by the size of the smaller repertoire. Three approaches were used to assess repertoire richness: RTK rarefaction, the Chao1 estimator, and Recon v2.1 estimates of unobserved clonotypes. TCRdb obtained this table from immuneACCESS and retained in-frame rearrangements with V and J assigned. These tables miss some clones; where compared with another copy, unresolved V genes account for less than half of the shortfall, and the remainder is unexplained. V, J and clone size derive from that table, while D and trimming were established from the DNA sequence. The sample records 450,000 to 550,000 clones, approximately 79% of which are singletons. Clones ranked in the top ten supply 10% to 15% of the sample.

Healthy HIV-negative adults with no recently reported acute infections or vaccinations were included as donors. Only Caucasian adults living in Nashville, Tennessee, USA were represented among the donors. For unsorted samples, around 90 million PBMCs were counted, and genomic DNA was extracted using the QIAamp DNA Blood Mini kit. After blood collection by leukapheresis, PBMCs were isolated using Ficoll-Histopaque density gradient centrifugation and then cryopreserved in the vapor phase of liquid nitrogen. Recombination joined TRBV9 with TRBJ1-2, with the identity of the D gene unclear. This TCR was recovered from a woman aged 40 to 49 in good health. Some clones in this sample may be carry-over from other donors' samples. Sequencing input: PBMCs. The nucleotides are TGTGCCAGCAGCGTAGGGACGGACAACTATGGCTACACCTTC. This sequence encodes CASSVGTDNYGYTF.